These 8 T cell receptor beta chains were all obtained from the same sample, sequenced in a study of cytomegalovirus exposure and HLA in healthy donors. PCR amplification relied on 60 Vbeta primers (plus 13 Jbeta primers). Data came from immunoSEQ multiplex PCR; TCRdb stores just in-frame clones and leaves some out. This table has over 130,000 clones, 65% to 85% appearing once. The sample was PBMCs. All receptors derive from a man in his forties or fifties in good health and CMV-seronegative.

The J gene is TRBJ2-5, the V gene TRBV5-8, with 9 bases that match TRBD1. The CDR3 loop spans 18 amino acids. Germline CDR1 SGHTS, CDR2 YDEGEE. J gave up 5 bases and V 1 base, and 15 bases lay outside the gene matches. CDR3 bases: TGTGCCAGCAGCTTGAAGGTCGGCCCGACAGGGGGGTGGGAGACCCAGTACTTC. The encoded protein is CASSLKVGPTGGWETQYF.

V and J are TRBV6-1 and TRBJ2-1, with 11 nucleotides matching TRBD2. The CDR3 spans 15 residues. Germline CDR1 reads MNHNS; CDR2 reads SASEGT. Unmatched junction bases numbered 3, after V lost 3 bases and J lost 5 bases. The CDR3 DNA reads TGTGCCAGCAGTGACGGGACTAGCGGCAACAATGAGCAGTTCTTC. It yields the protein CASSDGTSGNNEQFF.

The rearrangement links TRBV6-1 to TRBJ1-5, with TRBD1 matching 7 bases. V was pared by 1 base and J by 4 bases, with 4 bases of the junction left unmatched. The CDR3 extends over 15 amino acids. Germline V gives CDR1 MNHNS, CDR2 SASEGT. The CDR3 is CASSEDYRGNQPQHF. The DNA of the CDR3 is TGTGCCAGCAGTGAAGACTACAGGGGAAATCAGCCCCAGCATTTT.

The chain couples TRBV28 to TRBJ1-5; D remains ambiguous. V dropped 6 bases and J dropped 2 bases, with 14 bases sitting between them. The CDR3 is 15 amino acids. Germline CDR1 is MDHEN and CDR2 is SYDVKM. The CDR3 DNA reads TGTGCCAGCAGGCCCCAGGATGCCGGCAATCAGCCCCAGCATTTT. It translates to CASRPQDAGNQPQHF.

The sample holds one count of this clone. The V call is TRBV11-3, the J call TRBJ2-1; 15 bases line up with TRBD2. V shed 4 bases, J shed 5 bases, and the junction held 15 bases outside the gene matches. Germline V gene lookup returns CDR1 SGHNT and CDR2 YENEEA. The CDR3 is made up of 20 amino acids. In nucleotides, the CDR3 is TGTGCCAGCAGCTCCTGGGCCGGGGGGACTAGCGGGGGGCGAAACAATGAGCAGTTCTTC. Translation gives CASSSWAGGTSGGRNNEQFF.

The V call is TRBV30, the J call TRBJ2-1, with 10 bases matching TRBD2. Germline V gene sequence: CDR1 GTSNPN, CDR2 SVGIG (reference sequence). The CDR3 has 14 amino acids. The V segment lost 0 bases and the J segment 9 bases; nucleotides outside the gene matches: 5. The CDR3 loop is CAWSVLTSGVEQFF. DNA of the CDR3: TGTGCCTGGAGTGTATTAACTAGCGGGGTTGAGCAGTTCTTC. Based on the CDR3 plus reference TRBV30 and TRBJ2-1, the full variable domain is SQTIHQWPATLVQPVGSPLSLECTVEGTSNPNLYWYRQAAGRGLQLLFYSVGIGQISSEVPQNLSASRPQDRQFILSSKKLLLSDSGFYLCAWSVLTSGVEQFFGPGTRLTVL.

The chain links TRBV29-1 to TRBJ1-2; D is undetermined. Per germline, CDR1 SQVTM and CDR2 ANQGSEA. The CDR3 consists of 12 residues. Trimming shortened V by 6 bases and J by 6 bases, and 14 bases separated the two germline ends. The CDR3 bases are TGCAGCGTGCCCGGAGGCATCGATGGCTACACCTTC. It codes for CSVPGGIDGYTF.

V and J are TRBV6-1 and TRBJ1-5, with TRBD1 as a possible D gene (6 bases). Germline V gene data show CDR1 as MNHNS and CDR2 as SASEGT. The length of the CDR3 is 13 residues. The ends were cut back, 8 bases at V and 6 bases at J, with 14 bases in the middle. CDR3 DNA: TGTGCCAGCCTGGCGGGGGCGCGTCAGCCCCAGCATTTT. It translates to CASLAGARQPQHF.